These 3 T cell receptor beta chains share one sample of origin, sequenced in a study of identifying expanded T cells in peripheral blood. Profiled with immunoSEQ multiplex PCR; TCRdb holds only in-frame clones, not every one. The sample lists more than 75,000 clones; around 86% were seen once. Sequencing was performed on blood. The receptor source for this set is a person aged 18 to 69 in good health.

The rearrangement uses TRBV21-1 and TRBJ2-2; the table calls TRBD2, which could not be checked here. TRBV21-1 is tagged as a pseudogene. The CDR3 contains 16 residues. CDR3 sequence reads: CASSRAGGRHTGELFF. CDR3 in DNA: TGTGCCAGCAGCCGCGCGGGGGGGCGGCACACCGGGGAGCTGTTTTTT.

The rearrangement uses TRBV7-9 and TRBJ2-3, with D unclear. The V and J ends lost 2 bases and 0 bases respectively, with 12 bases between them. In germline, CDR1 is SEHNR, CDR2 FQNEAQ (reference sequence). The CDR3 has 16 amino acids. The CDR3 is CASSLFEEISTDTQYF. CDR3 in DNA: TGTGCCAGCAGCTTATTTGAGGAGATAAGCACAGATACGCAGTATTTT.

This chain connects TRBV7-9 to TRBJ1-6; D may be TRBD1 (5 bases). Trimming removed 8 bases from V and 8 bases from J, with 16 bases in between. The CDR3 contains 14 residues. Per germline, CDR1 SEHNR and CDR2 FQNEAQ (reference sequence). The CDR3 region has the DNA TGTGCCAGCGGGGCAGAAGATTCCTATTCACCCCTCCACTTT. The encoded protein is CASGAEDSYSPLHF.